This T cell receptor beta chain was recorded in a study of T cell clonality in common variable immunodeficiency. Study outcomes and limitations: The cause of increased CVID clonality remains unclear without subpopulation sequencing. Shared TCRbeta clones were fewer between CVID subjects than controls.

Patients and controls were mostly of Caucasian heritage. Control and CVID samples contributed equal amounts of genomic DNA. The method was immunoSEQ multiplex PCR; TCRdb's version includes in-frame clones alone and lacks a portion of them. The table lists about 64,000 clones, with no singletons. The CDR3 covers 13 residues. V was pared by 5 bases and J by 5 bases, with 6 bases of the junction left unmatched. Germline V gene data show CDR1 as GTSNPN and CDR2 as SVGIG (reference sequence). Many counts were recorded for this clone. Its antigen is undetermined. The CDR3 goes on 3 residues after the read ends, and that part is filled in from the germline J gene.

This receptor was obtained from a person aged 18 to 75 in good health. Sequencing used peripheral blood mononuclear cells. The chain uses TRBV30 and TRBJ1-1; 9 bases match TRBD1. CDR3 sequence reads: CAWAGQGRTEAFF. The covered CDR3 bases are TGTGCCTGGGCTGGACAGGGGCGGACTGAA.